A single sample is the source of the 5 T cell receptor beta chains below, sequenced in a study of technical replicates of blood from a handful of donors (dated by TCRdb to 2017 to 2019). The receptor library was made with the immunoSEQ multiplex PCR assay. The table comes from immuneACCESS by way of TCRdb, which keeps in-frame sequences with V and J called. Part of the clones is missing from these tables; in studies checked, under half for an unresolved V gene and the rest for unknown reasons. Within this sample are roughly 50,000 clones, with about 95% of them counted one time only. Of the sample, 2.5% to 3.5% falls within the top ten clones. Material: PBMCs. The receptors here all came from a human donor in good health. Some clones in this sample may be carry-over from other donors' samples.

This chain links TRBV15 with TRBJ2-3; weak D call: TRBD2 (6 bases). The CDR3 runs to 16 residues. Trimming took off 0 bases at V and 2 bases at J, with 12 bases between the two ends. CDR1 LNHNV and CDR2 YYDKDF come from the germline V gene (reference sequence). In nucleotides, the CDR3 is TGTGCCACCAGCAGAGATGGGCGGGGTTCCACAGATACGCAGTATTTT. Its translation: CATSRDGRGSTDTQYF.

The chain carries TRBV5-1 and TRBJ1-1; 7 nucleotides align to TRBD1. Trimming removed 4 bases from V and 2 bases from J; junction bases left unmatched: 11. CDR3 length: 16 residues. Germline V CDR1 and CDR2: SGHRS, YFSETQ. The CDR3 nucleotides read TGCGCCAGCAGCCGAATTCCGGGACAGAGAAACACTGAAGCTTTCTTT. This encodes CASSRIPGQRNTEAFF.

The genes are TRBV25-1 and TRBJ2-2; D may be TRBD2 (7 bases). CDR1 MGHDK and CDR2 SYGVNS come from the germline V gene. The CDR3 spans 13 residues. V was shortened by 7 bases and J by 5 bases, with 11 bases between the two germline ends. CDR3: CASTEGGTGELFF. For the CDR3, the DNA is TGTGCCAGCACCGAGGGGGGGACCGGGGAGCTGTTTTTT. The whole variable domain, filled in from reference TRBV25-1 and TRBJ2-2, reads EADIYQTPRYLVIGTGKKITLECSQTMGHDKMYWYQQDPGMELHLIHYSYGVNSTEKGDLSSESTVSRIRTEHFPLTLESARPSHTSQYLCASTEGGTGELFFGEGSRLTVL.

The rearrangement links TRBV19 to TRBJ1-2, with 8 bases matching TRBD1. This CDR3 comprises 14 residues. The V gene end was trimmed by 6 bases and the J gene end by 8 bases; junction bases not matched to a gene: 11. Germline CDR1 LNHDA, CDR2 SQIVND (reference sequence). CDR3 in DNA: TGTGCCAGTAGAGCGGACAGGGATTCGGGAGGCTACACCTTC. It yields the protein CASRADRDSGGYTF.

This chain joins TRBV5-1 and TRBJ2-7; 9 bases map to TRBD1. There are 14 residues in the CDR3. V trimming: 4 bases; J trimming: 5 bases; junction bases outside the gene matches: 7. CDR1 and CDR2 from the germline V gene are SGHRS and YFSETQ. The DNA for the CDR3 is TGCGCCAGCAGCCCAGACAGGGGGGACGACGAGCAGTACTTC. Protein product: CASSPDRGDDEQYF. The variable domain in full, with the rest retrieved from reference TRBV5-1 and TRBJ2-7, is KAGVTQTPRYLIKTRGQQVTLSCSPISGHRSVSWYQQTPGQGLQFLFEYFSETQRNKGNFPGRFSGRQFSNSRSEMNVSTLELGDSALYLCASSPDRGDDEQYFGPGTRLTVT.